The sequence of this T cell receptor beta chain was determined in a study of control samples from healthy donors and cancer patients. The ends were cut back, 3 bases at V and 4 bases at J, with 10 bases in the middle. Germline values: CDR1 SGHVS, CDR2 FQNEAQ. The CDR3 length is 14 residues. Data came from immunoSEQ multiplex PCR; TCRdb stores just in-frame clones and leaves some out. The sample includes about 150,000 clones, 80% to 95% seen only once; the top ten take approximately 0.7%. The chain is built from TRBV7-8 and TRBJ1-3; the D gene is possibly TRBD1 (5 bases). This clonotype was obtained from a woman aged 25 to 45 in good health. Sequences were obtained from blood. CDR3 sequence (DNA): TGTGCCAGCAGCTTCAGAGGGACGGGAAACACCATATATTTT. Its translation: CASSFRGTGNTIYF.